Given below is one T cell receptor beta chain in context. Antigen: not known. This specimen belongs to a study of CD8+ T cells in alopecia areata. With 4 bases removed from V and 1 base from J, the gap between germline ends came to 13 bases. CDR1 is LNHDA and CDR2 is SQIVND in the germline V gene (reference sequence). This CDR3 has 15 residues. Separation by sorting yielded CD4+ and CD8+ T cells from PBMCs. The authors extracted RNA and reverse transcribed it into cDNA as the sequencing template. Clones were read by immunoSEQ multiplex PCR, and TCRdb kept only the in-frame ones, dropping some. The sample shows approximately 150,000 clones, less than 75% of them seen only once. General study results and limits: Scalp specimens additionally yield sequences from normal skin's resident alphabeta T cells. Higher clonality than in normal scalp was seen in lesional scalp, especially alopecia totalis/universalis. Mice showed TCR sharing more clearly than patients did, possibly owing to HLA.

The V call is TRBV19, the J call TRBJ1-1, with TRBD1 as a possible D gene (5 bases). This clonotype originated in a human donor in good health. Sequencing input: CD8+ T cells sorted from blood. The CDR3 sequence: CASSKRGDTNTEAFF. DNA for the CDR3: TGTGCCAGTAGTAAAAGGGGCGATACGAACACTGAAGCTTTCTTT.